The entry below describes one T cell receptor beta chain. The sample belongs to a study of blood T cell repertoires in COVID-19. Study background: Both acute and convalescent COVID-19 samples were obtained from the United States, Italy and Spain. PBMCs, B-cell-depleted T cells, or T cells provided the cDNA or gDNA that made up the material.

The CDR3 totals 15 residues. V was trimmed by 2 bases and J by 4 bases, leaving 14 bases between them. Germline CDR1 and CDR2: SGHRS and YFSETQ. Original analysis: Estimation of nucleated cell counts was performed using reference gene primer amplification. Method: immunoSEQ multiplex PCR; TCRdb's copy keeps in-frame clones and lacks some. V and J calls and clone size are as listed in that table; D and trimming were resolved from the DNA. The repertoire holds 250,000 to 350,000 clones, roughly 84% seen once, with more than 1.4% in the top ten. Enrolment of Seattle patients took place during active infection, and they were followed longitudinally.

The chain employs TRBV5-1 and TRBJ2-3, with D perhaps matching TRBD2 (6 bases). The sequencing input was peripheral blood. The clonotype comes from a human donor with COVID-19, enrolled during active disease. The donor label of this sample is uncertain. The CDR3 spells CASSLVGSAPDTQYF. Written as DNA, the CDR3 is TGCGCCAGCAGCTTAGTCGGGAGCGCCCCAGATACGCAGTATTTT.